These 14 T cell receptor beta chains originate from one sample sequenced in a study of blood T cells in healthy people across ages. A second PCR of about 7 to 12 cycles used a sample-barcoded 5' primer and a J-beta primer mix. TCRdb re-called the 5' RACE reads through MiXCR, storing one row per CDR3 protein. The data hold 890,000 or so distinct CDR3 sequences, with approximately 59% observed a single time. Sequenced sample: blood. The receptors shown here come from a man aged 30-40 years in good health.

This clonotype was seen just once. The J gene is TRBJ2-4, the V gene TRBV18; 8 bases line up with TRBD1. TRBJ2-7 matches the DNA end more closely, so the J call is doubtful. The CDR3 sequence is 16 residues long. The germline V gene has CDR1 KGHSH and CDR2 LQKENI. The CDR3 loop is CASSPTTGRGRYEQYF. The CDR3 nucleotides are TGTGCCAGCTCACCAACAACGGGCAGGGGGCGATACGAGCAGTACTTC.

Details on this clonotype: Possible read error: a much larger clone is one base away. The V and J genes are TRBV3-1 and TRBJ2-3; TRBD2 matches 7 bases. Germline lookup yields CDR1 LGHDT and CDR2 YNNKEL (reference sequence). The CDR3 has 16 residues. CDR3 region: CACSQGSGGVTDTQYF. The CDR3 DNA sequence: TGTGCCTGCAGCCAAGGGAGTGGGGGGGTAACAGATACGCAGTATTTT.

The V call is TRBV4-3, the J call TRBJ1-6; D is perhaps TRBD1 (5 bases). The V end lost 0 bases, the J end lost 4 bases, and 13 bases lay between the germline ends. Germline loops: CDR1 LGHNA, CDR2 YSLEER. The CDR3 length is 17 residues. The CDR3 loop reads CASSQDKRDLYNSPLHF. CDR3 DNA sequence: TGCGCCAGCAGCCAAGATAAGAGGGACCTTTATAATTCACCCCTCCACTTT.

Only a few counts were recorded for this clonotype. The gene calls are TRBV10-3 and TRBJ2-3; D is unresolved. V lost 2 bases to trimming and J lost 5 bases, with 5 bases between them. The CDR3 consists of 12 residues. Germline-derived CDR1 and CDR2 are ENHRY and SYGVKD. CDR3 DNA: TGTGCCATCAGTGAGATGGGAGATACGCAGTATTTT. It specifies CAISEMGDTQYF.

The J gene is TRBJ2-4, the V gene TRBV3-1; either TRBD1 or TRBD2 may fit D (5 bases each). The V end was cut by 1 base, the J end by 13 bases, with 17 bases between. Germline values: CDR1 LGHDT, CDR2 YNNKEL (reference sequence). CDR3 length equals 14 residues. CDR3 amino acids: CASSQGTGAEEQYF. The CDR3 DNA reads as TGTGCCAGCAGCCAAGGAACCGGGGCTGAGGAGCAGTACTTC.

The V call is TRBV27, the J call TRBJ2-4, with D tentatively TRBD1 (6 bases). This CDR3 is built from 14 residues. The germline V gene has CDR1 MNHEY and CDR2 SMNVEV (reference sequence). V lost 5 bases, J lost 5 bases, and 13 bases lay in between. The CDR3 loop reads CASSQTGFENIQYF. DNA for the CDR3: TGTGCCAGCAGTCAAACAGGGTTTGAAAACATTCAGTACTTC.

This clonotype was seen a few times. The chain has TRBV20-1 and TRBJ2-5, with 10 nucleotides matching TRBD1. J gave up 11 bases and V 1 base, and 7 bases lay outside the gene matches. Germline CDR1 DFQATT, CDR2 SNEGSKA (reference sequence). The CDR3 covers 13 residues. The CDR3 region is CSARGTGGGEQYF. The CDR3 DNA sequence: TGCAGTGCTAGAGGGACAGGGGGTGGGGAGCAGTACTTC.

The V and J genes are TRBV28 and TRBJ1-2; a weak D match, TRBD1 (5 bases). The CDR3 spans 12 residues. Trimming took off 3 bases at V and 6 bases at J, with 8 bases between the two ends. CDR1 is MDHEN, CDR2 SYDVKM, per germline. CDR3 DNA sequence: TGTGCCAGCAGTTTTGGGGGGAATGGCTACACCTTC. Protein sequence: CASSFGGNGYTF.

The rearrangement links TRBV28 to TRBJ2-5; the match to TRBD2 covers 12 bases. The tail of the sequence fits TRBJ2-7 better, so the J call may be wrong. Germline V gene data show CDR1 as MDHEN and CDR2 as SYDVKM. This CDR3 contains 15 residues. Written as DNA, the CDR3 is TGTGCCAGCAGACTAGCGGGGGGTCGAGCCTACGAGCAGTACTTC. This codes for CASRLAGGRAYEQYF.

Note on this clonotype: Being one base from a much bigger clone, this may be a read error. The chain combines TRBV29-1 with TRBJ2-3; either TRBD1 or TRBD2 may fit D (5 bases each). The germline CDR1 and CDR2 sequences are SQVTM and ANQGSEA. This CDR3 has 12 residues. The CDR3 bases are TGCAGCATTGAGGGGACCACAGATACGCAGTATTTT. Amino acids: CSIEGTTDTQYF.

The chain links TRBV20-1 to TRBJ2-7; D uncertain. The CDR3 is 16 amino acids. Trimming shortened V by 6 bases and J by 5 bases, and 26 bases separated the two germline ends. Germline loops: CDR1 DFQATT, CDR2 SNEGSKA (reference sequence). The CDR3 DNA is TGCAGTGCCCGGTCCCCAACCTTCCAACCTAGAGACGAGCAGTACTTC. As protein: CSARSPTFQPRDEQYF.

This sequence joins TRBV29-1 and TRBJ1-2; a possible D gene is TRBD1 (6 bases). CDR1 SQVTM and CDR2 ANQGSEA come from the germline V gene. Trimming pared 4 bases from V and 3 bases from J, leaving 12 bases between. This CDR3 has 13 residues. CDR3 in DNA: TGCAGCGTTGCGGAGGGGGGCCACTATGGCTACACCTTC. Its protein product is CSVAEGGHYGYTF. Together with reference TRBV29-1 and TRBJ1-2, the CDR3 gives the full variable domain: SAVISQKPSRDICQRGTSLTIQCQVDSQVTMMFWYRQQPGQSLTLIATANQGSEATYESGFVIDKFPISRPNLTFSTLTVSNMSPEDSSIYLCSVAEGGHYGYTFGSGTRLTVV.

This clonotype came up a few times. The CDR3 region has the DNA TGTGCCAGCAGTTTATCGTGGGGTAACGATAATTCACCCCTCCACTTT. Protein: CASSLSWGNDNSPLHF. The chain combines TRBV27 with TRBJ1-6; D is unclear. Trimming took 0 bases from V and 5 from J, leaving 11 bases between them. Per germline, CDR1 MNHEY and CDR2 SMNVEV (reference sequence). This CDR3 comprises 16 residues.

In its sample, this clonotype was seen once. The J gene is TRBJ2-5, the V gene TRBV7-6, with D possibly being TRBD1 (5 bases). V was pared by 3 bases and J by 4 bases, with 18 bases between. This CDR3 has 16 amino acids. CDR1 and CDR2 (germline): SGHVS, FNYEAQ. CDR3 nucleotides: TGTGCCAGCAGCTTTCTCACGGCAGGGCGATCAGAGACCCAGTACTTC. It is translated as CASSFLTAGRSETQYF.